This TCR beta chain was retrieved from a study of blood T cell repertoires in COVID-19. Study overall: T cells, B-cell-depleted T cells, or PBMCs supplied cDNA or gDNA.

V was pared by 3 bases and J by 6 bases, with 14 bases between. There are 14 residues in the CDR3. Germline CDR1 and CDR2: SNHLY and FYNNEI. Assay: immunoSEQ multiplex PCR; the TCRdb copy retains only in-frame clones and omits some. The sample records about 120,000 clones, approximately 83% being singletons. V is TRBV2 and J is TRBJ1-2; perhaps TRBD1 as D (6 bases). This TCR was sampled from a man aged 55 to 70 with acute or convalescent COVID-19. The sequenced material came from peripheral blood. CDR3 nucleotide sequence: TGTGCCAGCAGTGATTATCTGGGGGCGGATGGCTACACCTTC. Its protein product is CASSDYLGADGYTF. Full variable domain (rest looked up from reference TRBV2 and TRBJ1-2): EPEVTQTPSHQVTQMGQEVILRCVPISNHLYFYWYRQILGQKVEFLVSFYNNEISEKSEIFDDQFSVERPDGSNFTLKIRSTKLEDSAMYFCASSDYLGADGYTFGSGTRLTVV.